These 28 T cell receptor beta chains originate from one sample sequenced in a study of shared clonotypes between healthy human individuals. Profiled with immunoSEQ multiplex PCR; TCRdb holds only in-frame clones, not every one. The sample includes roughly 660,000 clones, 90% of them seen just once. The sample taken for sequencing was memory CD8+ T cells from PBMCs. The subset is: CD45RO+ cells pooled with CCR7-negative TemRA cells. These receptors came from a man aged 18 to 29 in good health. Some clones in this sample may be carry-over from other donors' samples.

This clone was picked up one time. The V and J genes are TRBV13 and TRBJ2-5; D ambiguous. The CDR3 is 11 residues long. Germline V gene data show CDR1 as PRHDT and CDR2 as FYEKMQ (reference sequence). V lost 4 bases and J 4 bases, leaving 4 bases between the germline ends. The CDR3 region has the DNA TGTGCCAGCAGCTCGGGAGAGACCCAGTACTTC. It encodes CASSSGETQYF. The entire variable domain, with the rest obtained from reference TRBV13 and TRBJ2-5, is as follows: AAGVIQSPRHLIKEKRETATLKCYPIPRHDTVYWYQQGPGQDPQFLISFYEKMQSDKGSIPDRFSAQQFSDYHSELNMSSLELGDSALYFCASSSGETQYFGPGTRLLVL.

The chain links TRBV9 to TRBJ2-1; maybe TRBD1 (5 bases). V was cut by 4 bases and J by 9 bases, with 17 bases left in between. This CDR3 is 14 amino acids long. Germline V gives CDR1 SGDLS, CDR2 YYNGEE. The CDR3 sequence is CASSRQGLSSEQFF. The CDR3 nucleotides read TGTGCCAGCAGCCGGCAGGGATTGTCGAGTGAGCAGTTCTTC.

DNA for the CDR3: TGTGCCAGTAGTATAGATCTGACACCCGGAAACACCATATATTTT. The encoded protein is CASSIDLTPGNTIYF. The chain joins TRBV19 to TRBJ1-3; D gene unclear. The CDR3 has 15 residues. Germline CDR1 and CDR2: LNHDA and SQIVND (reference sequence). V lost 0 bases and J lost 4, with 10 bases in between. Filled out from reference TRBV19 and TRBJ1-3, the complete variable domain reads DGGITQSPKYLFRKEGQNVTLSCEQNLNHDAMYWYRQDPGQGLRLIYYSQIVNDFQKGDIAEGYSVSREKKESFPLTVTSAQKNPTAFYLCASSIDLTPGNTIYFGEGSWLTVV.

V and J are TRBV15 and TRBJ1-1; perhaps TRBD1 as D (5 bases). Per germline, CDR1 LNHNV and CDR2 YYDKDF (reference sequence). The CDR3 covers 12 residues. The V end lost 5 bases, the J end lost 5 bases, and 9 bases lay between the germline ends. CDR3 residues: CATSQGGTEAFF. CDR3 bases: TGTGCCACCAGCCAGGGAGGGACTGAAGCTTTCTTT.

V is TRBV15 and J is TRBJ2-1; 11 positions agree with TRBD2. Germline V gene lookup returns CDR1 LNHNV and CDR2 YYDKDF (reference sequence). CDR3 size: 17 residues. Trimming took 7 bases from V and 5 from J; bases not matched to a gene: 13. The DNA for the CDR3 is TGTGCCACCAAGACTAGCGGGATTCTCCACACACACAATGAGCAGTTCTTC. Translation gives CATKTSGILHTHNEQFF.

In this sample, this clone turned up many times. The CDR3 loop reads CASSQEGLSHEQYF. In nucleotides, the CDR3 is TGTGCCAGCAGCCAAGAGGGACTATCACACGAGCAGTACTTC. V gene TRBV14 combines with J gene TRBJ2-7; 7 positions match TRBD2. Germline trimming cut 0 bases from V and 5 bases from J; bases unmatched to any gene: 4. This CDR3 comprises 14 residues. The V gene's germline CDR1 is SGHDN and CDR2 FVKESK. Combining the CDR3 with reference TRBV14 and TRBJ2-7 gives the whole variable domain EAGVTQFPSHSVIEKGQTVTLRCDPISGHDNLYWYRRVMGKEIKFLLHFVKESKQDESGMPNNRFLAERTGGTYSTLKVQPAELEDSGVYFCASSQEGLSHEQYFGPGTRLTVT.

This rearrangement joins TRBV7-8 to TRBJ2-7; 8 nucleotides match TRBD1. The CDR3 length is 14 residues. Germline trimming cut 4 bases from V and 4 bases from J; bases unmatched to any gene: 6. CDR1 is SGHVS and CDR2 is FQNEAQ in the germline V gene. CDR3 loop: CASSSQGARYEQYF. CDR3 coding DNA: TGTGCCAGCAGCTCTCAGGGGGCGCGGTACGAGCAGTACTTC.

The CDR3: CASRPGTGGSYEQYF. CDR3 coding DNA: TGTGCCAGCAGGCCCGGGACAGGTGGGTCCTACGAGCAGTACTTC. The chain recombines TRBV6-5 with TRBJ2-7; 8 bases match TRBD1. With V trimmed by 6 bases and J by 1 base, 8 bases remained unmatched. CDR3 length: 15 residues. Germline V gives CDR1 MNHEY, CDR2 SVGAGI.

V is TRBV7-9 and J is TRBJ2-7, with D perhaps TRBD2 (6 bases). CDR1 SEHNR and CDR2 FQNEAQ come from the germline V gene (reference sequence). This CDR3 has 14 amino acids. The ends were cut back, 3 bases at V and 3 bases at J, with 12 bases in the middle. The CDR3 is CASSFPGEYYEQYF. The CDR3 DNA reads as TGTGCCAGCAGCTTTCCGGGAGAATACTACGAGCAGTACTTC.

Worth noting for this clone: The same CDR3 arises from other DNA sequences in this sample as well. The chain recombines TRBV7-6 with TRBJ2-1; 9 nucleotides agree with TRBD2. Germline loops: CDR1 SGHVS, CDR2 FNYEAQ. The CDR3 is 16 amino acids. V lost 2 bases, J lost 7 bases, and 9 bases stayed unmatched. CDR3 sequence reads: CASSLLGGRASNEQFF. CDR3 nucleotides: TGTGCCAGCAGCTTATTGGGCGGGAGGGCCAGTAATGAGCAGTTCTTC.

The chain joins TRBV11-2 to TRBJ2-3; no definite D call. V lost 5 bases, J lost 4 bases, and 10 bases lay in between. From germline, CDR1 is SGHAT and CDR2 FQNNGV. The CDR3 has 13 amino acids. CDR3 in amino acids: CASSPRWADTQYF. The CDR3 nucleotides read TGTGCCAGCAGCCCACGGTGGGCAGATACGCAGTATTTT.

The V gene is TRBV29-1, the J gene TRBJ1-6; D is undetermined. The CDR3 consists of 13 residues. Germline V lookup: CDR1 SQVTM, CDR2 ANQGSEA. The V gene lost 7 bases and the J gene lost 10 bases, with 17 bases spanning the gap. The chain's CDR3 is CSARAGGGSPLHF. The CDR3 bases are TGCAGCGCCAGAGCAGGCGGTGGATCACCCCTCCACTTT.

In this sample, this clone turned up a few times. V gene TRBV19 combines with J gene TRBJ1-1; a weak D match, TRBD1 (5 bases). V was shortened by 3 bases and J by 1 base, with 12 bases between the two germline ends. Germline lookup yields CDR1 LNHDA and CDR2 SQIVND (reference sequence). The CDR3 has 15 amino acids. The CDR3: CASSMDETENTEAFF. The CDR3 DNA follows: TGTGCCAGTAGTATGGATGAGACAGAGAACACTGAAGCTTTCTTT.

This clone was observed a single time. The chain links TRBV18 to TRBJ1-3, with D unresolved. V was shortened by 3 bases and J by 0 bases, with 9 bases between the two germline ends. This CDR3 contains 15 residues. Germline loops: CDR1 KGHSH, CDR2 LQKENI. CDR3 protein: CASSPYGSSGNTIYF. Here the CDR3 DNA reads TGTGCCAGCTCACCTTATGGTTCCTCTGGAAACACCATATATTTT. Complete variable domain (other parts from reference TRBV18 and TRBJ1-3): NAGVMQNPRHLVRRRGQEARLRCSPMKGHSHVYWYRQLPEEGLKFMVYLQKENIIDESGMPKERFSAEFPKEGPSILRIQQVVRGDSAAYFCASSPYGSSGNTIYFGEGSWLTVV.

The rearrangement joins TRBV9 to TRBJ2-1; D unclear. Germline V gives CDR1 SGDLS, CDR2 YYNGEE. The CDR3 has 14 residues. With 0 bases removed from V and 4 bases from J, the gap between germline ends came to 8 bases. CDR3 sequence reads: CASSVAGRYNEQFF. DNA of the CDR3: TGTGCCAGCAGCGTAGCTGGGCGGTACAATGAGCAGTTCTTC.

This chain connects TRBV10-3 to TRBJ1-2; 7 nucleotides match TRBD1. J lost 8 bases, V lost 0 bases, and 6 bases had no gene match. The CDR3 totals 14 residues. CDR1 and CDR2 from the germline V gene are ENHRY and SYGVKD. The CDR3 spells CAISESVGTEGYTF. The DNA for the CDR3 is TGTGCCATCAGTGAGTCGGTTGGGACAGAAGGCTACACCTTC.

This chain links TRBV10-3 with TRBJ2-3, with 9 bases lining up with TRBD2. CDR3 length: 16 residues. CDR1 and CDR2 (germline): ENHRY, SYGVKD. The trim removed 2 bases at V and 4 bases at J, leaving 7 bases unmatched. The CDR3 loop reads CAISEVASGRSDTQYF. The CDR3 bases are TGTGCCATCAGTGAGGTGGCAAGCGGGAGGTCAGATACGCAGTATTTT.

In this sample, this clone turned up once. Here the CDR3 reads CASRTGVGEKLFF. CDR3 sequence (DNA): TGTGCCAGTAGGACAGGGGTTGGAGAAAAACTGTTTTTT. The rearrangement uses TRBV7-9 and TRBJ1-4, with 9 nucleotides matching TRBD1. The CDR3 contains 13 residues. Unmatched junction bases numbered 7, after V lost 9 bases and J lost 8 bases. The germline gives CDR1 SEHNR, CDR2 FQNEAQ (reference sequence). Using reference TRBV7-9 and TRBJ1-4 for the parts outside the CDR3, the full variable domain is DTGVSQNPRHKITKRGQNVTFRCDPISEHNRLYWYRQTLGQGPEFLTYFQNEAQLEKSRLLSDRFSAERPKGSFSTLEIQRTEQGDSAMYLCASRTGVGEKLFFGSGTQLSVL.

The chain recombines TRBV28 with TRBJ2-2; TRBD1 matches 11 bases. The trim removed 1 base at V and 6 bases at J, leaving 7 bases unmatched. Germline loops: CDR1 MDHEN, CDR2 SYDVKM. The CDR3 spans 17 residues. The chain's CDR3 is CASSLSPGTGGSGELFF. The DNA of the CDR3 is TGTGCCAGCAGTTTATCTCCCGGGACAGGGGGATCCGGGGAGCTGTTTTTT.

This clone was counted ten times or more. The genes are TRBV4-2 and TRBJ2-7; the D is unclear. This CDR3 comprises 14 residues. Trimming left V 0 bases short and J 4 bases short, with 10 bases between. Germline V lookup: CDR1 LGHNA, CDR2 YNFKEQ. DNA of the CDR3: TGTGCCAGCAGCCAAGAAAACTTTGGGTACGAGCAGTACTTC. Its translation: CASSQENFGYEQYF.

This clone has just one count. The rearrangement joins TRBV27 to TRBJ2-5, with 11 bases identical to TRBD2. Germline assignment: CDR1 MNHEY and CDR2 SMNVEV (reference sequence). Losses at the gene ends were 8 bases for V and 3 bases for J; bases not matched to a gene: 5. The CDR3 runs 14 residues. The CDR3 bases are TGTGCCAGCTCCGGACTAGCGGGCGAAGAGACCCAGTACTTC. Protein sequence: CASSGLAGEETQYF.

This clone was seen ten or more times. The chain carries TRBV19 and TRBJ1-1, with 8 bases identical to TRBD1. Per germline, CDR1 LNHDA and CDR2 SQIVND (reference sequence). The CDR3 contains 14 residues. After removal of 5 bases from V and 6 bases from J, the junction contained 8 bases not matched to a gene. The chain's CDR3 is CASSSRQGIPEAFF. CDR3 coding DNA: TGTGCCAGTAGTTCAAGACAGGGGATCCCTGAAGCTTTCTTT.

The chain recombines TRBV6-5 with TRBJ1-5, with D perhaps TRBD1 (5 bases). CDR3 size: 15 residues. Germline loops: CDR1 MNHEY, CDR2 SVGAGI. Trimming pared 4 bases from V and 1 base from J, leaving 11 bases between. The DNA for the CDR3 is TGTGCCAGCAGTTTGGGGGGAGGGAGCAATCAGCCCCAGCATTTT. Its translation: CASSLGGGSNQPQHF.

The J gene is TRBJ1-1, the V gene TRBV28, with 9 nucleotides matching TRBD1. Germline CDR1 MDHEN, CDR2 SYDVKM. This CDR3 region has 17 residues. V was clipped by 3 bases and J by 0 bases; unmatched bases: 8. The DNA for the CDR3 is TGTGCCAGCAGTTTCCGGGACAGGGCCAAAATGAACACTGAAGCTTTCTTT. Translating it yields CASSFRDRAKMNTEAFF.

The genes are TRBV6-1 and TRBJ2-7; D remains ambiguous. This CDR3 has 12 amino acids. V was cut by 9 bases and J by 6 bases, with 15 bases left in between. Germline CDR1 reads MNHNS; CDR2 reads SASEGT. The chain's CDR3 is CASHGGFPEQYF. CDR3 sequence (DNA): TGTGCCAGTCATGGCGGATTTCCCGAGCAGTACTTC.

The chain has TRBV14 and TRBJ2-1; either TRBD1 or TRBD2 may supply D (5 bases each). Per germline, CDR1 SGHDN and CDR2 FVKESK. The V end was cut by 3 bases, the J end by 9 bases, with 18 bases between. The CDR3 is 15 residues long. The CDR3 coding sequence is TGTGCCAGCAGCCAGGCTCGGTGGGGGTTCGGTGAGCAGTTCTTC. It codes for CASSQARWGFGEQFF.

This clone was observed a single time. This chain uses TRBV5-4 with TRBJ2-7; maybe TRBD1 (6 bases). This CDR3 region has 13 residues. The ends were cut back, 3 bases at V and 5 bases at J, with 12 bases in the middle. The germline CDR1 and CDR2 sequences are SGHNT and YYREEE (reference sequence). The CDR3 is CASSWDIGNEQYF. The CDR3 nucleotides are TGTGCCAGCAGCTGGGACATAGGCAACGAGCAGTACTTC.

The chain's CDR3 is CASSYSGGVYNEQFF. CDR3 coding DNA: TGTGCCAGCAGTTATAGCGGGGGGGTCTACAATGAGCAGTTCTTC. The chain joins TRBV27 to TRBJ2-1; 11 bases map to TRBD2. The CDR3 loop spans 15 amino acids. The V and J ends lost 4 bases and 3 bases, in that order; junction bases with no gene match: 2. From germline, CDR1 is MNHEY and CDR2 SMNVEV (reference sequence).